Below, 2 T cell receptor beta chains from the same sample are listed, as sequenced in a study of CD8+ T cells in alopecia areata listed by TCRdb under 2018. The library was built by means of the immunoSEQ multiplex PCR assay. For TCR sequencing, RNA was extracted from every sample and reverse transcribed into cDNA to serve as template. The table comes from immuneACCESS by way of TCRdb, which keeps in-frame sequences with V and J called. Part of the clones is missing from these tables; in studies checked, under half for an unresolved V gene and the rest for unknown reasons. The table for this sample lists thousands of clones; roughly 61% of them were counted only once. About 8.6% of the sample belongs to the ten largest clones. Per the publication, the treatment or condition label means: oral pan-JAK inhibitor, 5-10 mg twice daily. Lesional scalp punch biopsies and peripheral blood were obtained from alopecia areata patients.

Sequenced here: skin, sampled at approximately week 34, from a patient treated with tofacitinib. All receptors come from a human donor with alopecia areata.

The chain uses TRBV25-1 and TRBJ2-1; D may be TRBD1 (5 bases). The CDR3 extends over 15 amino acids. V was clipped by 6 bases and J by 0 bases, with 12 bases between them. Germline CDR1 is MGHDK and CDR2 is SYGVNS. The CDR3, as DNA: TGTGCCAGCAGCTCTTTTGACAGCTCCTACAATGAGCAGTTCTTC. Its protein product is CASSSFDSSYNEQFF.

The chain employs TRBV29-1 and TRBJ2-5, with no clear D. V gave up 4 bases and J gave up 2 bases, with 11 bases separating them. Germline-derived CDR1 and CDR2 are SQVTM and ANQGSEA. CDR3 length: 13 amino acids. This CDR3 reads CSVADRGQETQYF. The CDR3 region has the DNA TGCAGCGTTGCTGACCGAGGACAAGAGACCCAGTACTTC.